The 14 T cell receptor beta chains below were found in one sample sequenced in a study of tumor-infiltrating lymphocytes in primary liver carcinoma. Making TCR beta cDNA involved around 500 ng total RNA and a constant-region primer. Libraries of TCR beta came from three nested multiplex PCR rounds with slightly modified ARM-PCR. In the first two PCR rounds, TRBV1-TRBV30 forward primers were paired with a C-beta reverse primer, and each round lasted roughly 9 cycles. TCRdb analysed the multiplex PCR reads with MiXCR anew, one entry per CDR3 protein. Of 40,000 to 55,000 distinct CDR3 sequences in the sample, over 65% were seen once. RNA and DNA were co-extracted from roughly 20-30 mg of unsorted bulk tissue. Material for sequencing was liver tumor tissue from sampling region 5. Subset indicated: tumor region T5, tumor centre. These TCRs come from a man aged 35-49 years with primary liver carcinoma and hepatitis B virus infection.

This clonotype was detected ten times or more. The chain links TRBV28 to TRBJ2-4; D tentatively reads TRBD1 or TRBD2 (5 bases each). In germline, CDR1 is MDHEN, CDR2 SYDVKM. V was pared by 3 bases and J by 0 bases, with 12 bases between. The CDR3 is 16 residues long. CDR3 residues: CASSFGGALAKNIQYF. CDR3 nucleotides: TGTGCCAGCAGTTTTGGGGGAGCCTTAGCCAAAAACATTCAGTACTTC.

In regard to this clonotype: A junction end diverges from the germline sequence, so it may reflect a read error. This chain links TRBV6-1 with TRBJ2-2; D might be TRBD2 (5 bases). Per the germline V gene, CDR1 is MNHNS and CDR2 is SASEGT. This CDR3 is built from 13 residues. The CDR3 spells CASSPNGAGVLFF. CDR3 in DNA: TGTGCCAGCAGTCCAAACGGTGCCGGGGTGCTGTTTTTT.

DNA for the CDR3: TGTGCCAGTAGTTTAGTCAGTGGGGGCAGTCAGCAAGAGACCCAGTACTTC. Translating it yields CASSLVSGGSQQETQYF. The chain carries TRBV11-2 and TRBJ2-5, with D maybe TRBD1 (6 bases). Germline V gene sequence: CDR1 SGHAT, CDR2 FQNNGV. V lost 9 bases to trimming and J lost 2 bases, with 25 bases between them. The CDR3 is 17 residues long. The full variable domain, in which reference TRBV11-2 and TRBJ2-5 provide the parts outside the CDR3, is EAGVAQSPRYKIIEKRQSVAFWCNPISGHATLYWYQQILGQGPKLLIQFQNNGVVDDSQLPKDRFSAERLKGVDSTLKIQPAKLEDSAVYLCASSLVSGGSQQETQYFGPGTRLLVL.

Only a few counts were recorded for this clonotype. The V call is TRBV10-2, the J call TRBJ2-1, with no clear D. CDR3 length: 15 amino acids. Germline lookup yields CDR1 WSHSY and CDR2 SAAADI. V was clipped by 1 base and J by 9 bases, with 16 bases between them. The CDR3 DNA reads TGCGCCAGCAGTGAGTTCGGTGTCGGGCAAGGTGAGCAGTTCTTC. This gives the protein CASSEFGVGQGEQFF.

Notes on this clonotype: A much larger clone differs from this one at a single base, so this may be a read error. The V and J genes are TRBV5-1 and TRBJ2-3; perhaps TRBD2 as D (6 bases). CDR1 and CDR2 from the germline V gene are SGHRS and YFSETQ. The CDR3 has 15 amino acids. The CDR3 DNA is TGCGCCAGCTGCTTGGATGCCGGGAGAATAGATACGCAGTATTTT. Translated, it gives CASCLDAGRIDTQYF. Filled out from reference TRBV5-1 and TRBJ2-3, the complete variable domain reads KAGVTQTPRYLIKTRGQQVTLSCSPISGHRSVSWYQQTPGQGLQFLFEYFSETQRNKGNFPGRFSGRQFSNSRSEMNVSTLELGDSALYLCASCLDAGRIDTQYFGPGTRLTVL.

Regarding this clonotype: This likely comes from a read error, as the CDR3 has no conserved phenylalanine or tryptophan at its end. V is TRBV4-2 and J is TRBJ2-2; TRBD2 might be the D (5 bases). CDR3 length: 16 residues. V lost 1 base and J 3 bases, leaving 12 bases between the germline ends. Germline V gene sequence: CDR1 LGHNA, CDR2 YNFKEQ. This chain's CDR3 is CASSQVLVGDTGELFL. The CDR3 DNA follows: TGTGCCAGCAGCCAAGTACTAGTGGGAGACACCGGGGAGCTGTTTTTA.

This clonotype was detected ten times or more. CDR3 in DNA: TGTGCCACCCTCCAGAACCAAGAGACCCAGTACTTC. It is translated as CATLQNQETQYF. V usage is TRBV28 and J usage is TRBJ2-5; the D is unclear. The CDR3 runs to 12 residues. The V end was cut by 10 bases, the J end by 0 bases, with 9 bases between. The V gene's germline CDR1 is MDHEN and CDR2 SYDVKM.

J is TRBJ2-5 and V is TRBV5-4; D is possibly TRBD1 (5 bases). Deletions cut 4 bases from V and 5 bases from J, with 15 bases between. Germline V gene sequence: CDR1 SGHNT, CDR2 YYREEE (reference sequence). The CDR3 covers 14 residues. The CDR3 region has the DNA TGTGCCAGCAGCCCCCGGCAGGGCCATGAGACCCAGTACTTC. Translation gives CASSPRQGHETQYF.

The chain uses TRBV11-2 and TRBJ2-6; TRBD2 aligns across 9 bases. V shed 1 base and J 14 bases; nucleotides not matched to a gene: 27. The CDR3 covers 21 residues. The germline gives CDR1 SGHAT, CDR2 FQNNGV. CDR3 amino acids: CASSLGHPWREGRSGAYILTF. CDR3 sequence (DNA): TGTGCCAGCAGCTTAGGCCATCCTTGGCGGGAGGGCCGCTCTGGGGCCTACATCCTGACTTTC.

The chain employs TRBV4-1 and TRBJ2-7; D call uncertain. Germline V lookup: CDR1 MGHRA, CDR2 YSYEKL. This CDR3 spans 16 amino acids. With 1 base removed from V and 3 bases from J, the gap between germline ends came to 16 bases. CDR3 sequence: CASSQVRSRPSYEQYF. The CDR3 region has the DNA TGCGCCAGCAGCCAAGTAAGATCGAGACCCAGCTACGAGCAGTACTTC.

About this clonotype: The junction differs from germline at one of its ends, possibly a read error. V and J are TRBV5-4 and TRBJ2-1; TRBD2 matches at 11 bases. The germline V gene has CDR1 SGHNT and CDR2 YYREEE (reference sequence). This CDR3 contains 15 residues. The CDR3 here is CVSCDRLAGYNEQLF. DNA for the CDR3: TGTGTCAGCTGCGATCGACTAGCGGGGTACAATGAGCAGCTCTTC.

This clonotype was counted many times. This rearrangement joins TRBV28 to TRBJ2-1, with 8 bases lining up with TRBD2. V shed 7 bases, J shed 5 bases, and the junction held 4 bases outside the gene matches. Looked up from germline, CDR1 is MDHEN and CDR2 is SYDVKM. This CDR3 is built from 13 residues. Written as DNA, the CDR3 is TGTGCCAGCAAAGAAGCGGGGGACAATGAGCAGTTCTTC. This codes for CASKEAGDNEQFF. The complete variable domain, with remaining parts taken from reference TRBV28 and TRBJ2-1, reads DVKVTQSSRYLVKRTGEKVFLECVQDMDHENMFWYRQDPGLGLRLIYFSYDVKMKEKGDIPEGYSVSREKKERFSLILESASTNQTSMYLCASKEAGDNEQFFGPGTRLTVL.

Points on this clonotype: A read error may account for a junction end that differs from germline. This sequence joins TRBV11-2 and TRBJ2-1; no clear D. CDR1 and CDR2 from the germline V gene are SGHAT and FQNNGV. The CDR3 totals 13 residues. The DNA of the CDR3 is TGCGCCAGCAGCATAAATGATGCCTATGAGCAGCTCTTC. It encodes CASSINDAYEQLF.

Details on this clonotype: One base away lies a much larger clone, so this may be a sequencing read error. The chain recombines TRBV7-8 with TRBJ2-7; D possibly corresponds to TRBD2 (5 bases). Germline assignment: CDR1 SGHVS and CDR2 FQNEAQ. The CDR3 runs 14 residues. Trimming pared 5 bases from V and 0 bases from J, leaving 11 bases between. CDR3 residues: CASSPGENSYEQYF. CDR3 in DNA: TGTGCCAGCAGCCCCGGGGAGAACTCCTACGAGCAGTACTTC.